The 26 T cell receptor beta chains listed next were all sequenced from one sample in a study of cytomegalovirus exposure and HLA in healthy donors. 60 Vbeta and 13 Jbeta primers were used in PCR. Assay: immunoSEQ multiplex PCR; the TCRdb copy retains only in-frame clones and omits some. The sample records approximately 82,000 clones, around two thirds being singletons. Sample: PBMCs. Receptors originate from a woman between 25 and 40 years old in good health and CMV-seropositive.

In its sample, this clone was seen a few times. This chain joins TRBV28 and TRBJ1-1; possible D gene TRBD1, 5 bases. Per the germline V gene, CDR1 is MDHEN and CDR2 is SYDVKM. V gave up 5 bases and J gave up 0 bases, with 16 bases separating them. The CDR3 sequence is 16 residues long. The CDR3 nucleotides are TGTGCCAGCAGTCGGAGACAGTCGATGATGAACACTGAAGCTTTCTTT. Its protein product is CASSRRQSMMNTEAFF.

This sequence joins TRBV5-3 and TRBJ1-1; 7 nucleotides match TRBD1. TRBV5-3 is flagged as an ORF with uncertain function. CDR3 size: 12 residues. V was pared by 4 bases and J by 6 bases, with 3 bases of the junction left unmatched. CDR3 sequence: CARSPDRAEAFF. The DNA of the CDR3 is TGTGCCAGAAGCCCAGACAGGGCTGAAGCTTTCTTT.

The gene calls are TRBV30 and TRBJ1-6; D remains ambiguous. Trimming left V 2 bases short and J 7 bases short, with 9 bases between. There are 13 residues in the CDR3. Germline lookup yields CDR1 GTSNPN and CDR2 SVGIG (reference sequence). This CDR3 reads CAWSSVRNSPLHF. Here the CDR3 DNA reads TGTGCCTGGAGTTCCGTTAGAAATTCACCCCTCCACTTT. The variable domain in full, with the rest retrieved from reference TRBV30 and TRBJ1-6, is SQTIHQWPATLVQPVGSPLSLECTVEGTSNPNLYWYRQAAGRGLQLLFYSVGIGQISSEVPQNLSASRPQDRQFILSSKKLLLSDSGFYLCAWSSVRNSPLHFGNGTRLTVT.

This clone has just one count. The chain recombines TRBV14 with TRBJ1-2; maybe TRBD1 (5 bases). Germline values: CDR1 SGHDN, CDR2 FVKESK. CDR3 length: 16 residues. The V end was cut by 1 base, the J end by 0 bases, with 12 bases between. The CDR3 nucleotides are TGTGCCAGCAGCCAAGGGGGCAGAAACACTAACTATGGCTACACCTTC. It specifies CASSQGGRNTNYGYTF.

The rearrangement uses TRBV2 and TRBJ1-3, with TRBD1 matching over 7 bases. CDR3 length equals 14 residues. With 8 bases clipped from V and 3 bases from J, the junction kept 7 bases outside the gene matches. CDR1 is SNHLY, CDR2 FYNNEI, per germline. The CDR3 nucleotides read TGTGCCAGCTTCACAGGGGCTAGTGGAAACACCATATATTTT. Protein sequence: CASFTGASGNTIYF.

V usage is TRBV12-5 and J usage is TRBJ2-4, with D hard to call. Germline CDR1 is LGHNT and CDR2 is FRNRAP. CDR3 length: 13 residues. V shed 5 bases and J shed 1 base, with 6 bases lying between them. The CDR3 coding sequence is TGTGCTAGTGGTCCAGCGGCCAAAAACATTCAGTACTTC. Translation: CASGPAAKNIQYF.

This clone was seen a few times. The chain uses TRBV4-1 and TRBJ1-5; 7 bases match TRBD1. The trim removed 3 bases at V and 6 bases at J, leaving 8 bases unmatched. This CDR3 spans 15 amino acids. Germline CDR1 MGHRA, CDR2 YSYEKL. This CDR3 is CASSHPDRDGQPQHF. The CDR3 nucleotides read TGCGCCAGCAGCCATCCCGACAGGGACGGTCAGCCCCAGCATTTT.

This clone has a handful of counts. This chain uses TRBV7-6 with TRBJ1-1, with D unresolved. The length of the CDR3 is 13 residues. V lost 6 bases and J lost 7, with 15 bases in between. The germline V gene encodes CDR1 SGHVS and CDR2 FNYEAQ. Here the CDR3 reads CASRASQVNEAFF. Here the CDR3 DNA reads TGTGCCAGCAGAGCCTCGCAGGTGAATGAAGCTTTCTTT.

This clone was detected a few times. One junction end does not reproduce the germline sequence, and a read error may be involved. This chain uses TRBV5-4 with TRBJ1-1, with a possible D match to TRBD1 (6 bases). This CDR3 contains 15 residues. Per the germline V gene, CDR1 is SGHNT and CDR2 is YYREEE (reference sequence). CDR3 amino acids: CASSQVDRMNTEAFF. The CDR3 nucleotides are TGCGCCAGCAGCCAAGTAGACAGGATGAACACTGAAGCTTTCTTT.

This chain links TRBV5-1 with TRBJ1-1, with D uncertain. The V gene lost 0 bases and the J gene lost 0 bases, with 12 bases spanning the gap. The CDR3 is made up of 16 amino acids. Germline V lookup: CDR1 SGHRS, CDR2 YFSETQ. This chain's CDR3 is CASSLDQASMNTEAFF. CDR3 in DNA: TGCGCCAGCAGCTTGGATCAGGCCTCAATGAACACTGAAGCTTTCTTT.

The chain links TRBV5-1 to TRBJ2-3, with 11 bases matching TRBD2. This CDR3 contains 15 residues. Germline V gives CDR1 SGHRS, CDR2 YFSETQ. Trimming took 5 bases from V and 1 from J; bases not matched to a gene: 3. The chain's CDR3 is CASSSGGAGTDTQYF. The CDR3 DNA is TGCGCCAGCAGTAGCGGGGGGGCCGGCACAGATACGCAGTATTTT. Full variable domain (rest looked up from reference TRBV5-1 and TRBJ2-3): KAGVTQTPRYLIKTRGQQVTLSCSPISGHRSVSWYQQTPGQGLQFLFEYFSETQRNKGNFPGRFSGRQFSNSRSEMNVSTLELGDSALYLCASSSGGAGTDTQYFGPGTRLTVL.

Only a few counts were recorded for this clone. The chain links TRBV14 to TRBJ2-5; D is perhaps TRBD2 (6 bases). Per germline, CDR1 SGHDN and CDR2 FVKESK. The CDR3 extends over 14 amino acids. V dropped 1 base and J dropped 1 base, with 7 bases sitting between them. The CDR3 loop reads CASSQARGQETQYF. The CDR3 bases are TGTGCCAGCAGCCAAGCGCGGGGCCAAGAGACCCAGTACTTC.

The J gene is TRBJ1-5, the V gene TRBV29-1; 9 positions match TRBD1. The ends lost 4 bases at V and 2 bases at J; junction bases unmatched: 6. The CDR3 consists of 15 residues. Germline lookup yields CDR1 SQVTM and CDR2 ANQGSEA. The CDR3 region is CSVVTGGSGNQPQHF. The CDR3 DNA sequence: TGCAGCGTTGTGACAGGGGGTTCGGGCAATCAGCCCCAGCATTTT.

CDR3 sequence: CASSPGGAEAFF. DNA of the CDR3: TGTGCCAGCAGCCCAGGGGGCGCTGAAGCTTTCTTT. This chain connects TRBV7-9 to TRBJ1-1; 8 nucleotides line up with TRBD1. Germline V gene sequence: CDR1 SEHNR, CDR2 FQNEAQ (reference sequence). The CDR3 is 12 amino acids. Trimming at V came to 5 bases and at J to 6 bases, leaving 2 bases not matched to a gene. The variable domain in full, completed from reference TRBV7-9 and TRBJ1-1, reads DTGVSQNPRHKITKRGQNVTFRCDPISEHNRLYWYRQTLGQGPEFLTYFQNEAQLEKSRLLSDRFSAERPKGSFSTLEIQRTEQGDSAMYLCASSPGGAEAFFGQGTRLTVV.

The chain uses TRBV9 and TRBJ2-3; tentatively, D is TRBD2 (5 bases). V shed 3 bases and J shed 2 bases, with 13 bases lying between them. The CDR3 sequence is 15 residues long. Germline V lookup: CDR1 SGDLS, CDR2 YYNGEE. The CDR3 is CASSGGSTSTDTQYF. The CDR3 DNA reads TGTGCCAGCAGCGGAGGGTCCACTTCCACAGATACGCAGTATTTT.

This chain connects TRBV7-2 to TRBJ1-5; D unclear. CDR1 and CDR2 (germline): SGHTA, FQGNSA. CDR3 length equals 15 residues. Trimming took off 1 base at V and 6 bases at J, with 13 bases between the two ends. For the CDR3, the DNA is TGTGCCAGCAGCTTAGAGTGGGGAGTTCGTCAGCCCCAGCATTTT. It yields the protein CASSLEWGVRQPQHF. Supplemented by reference TRBV7-2 and TRBJ1-5, the full variable domain reads GAGVSQSPSNKVTEKGKDVELRCDPISGHTALYWYRQSLGQGLEFLIYFQGNSAPDKSGLPSDRFSAERTGGSVSTLTIQRTQQEDSAVYLCASSLEWGVRQPQHFGDGTRLSIL.

The chain has TRBV11-2 and TRBJ2-7; TRBD2 is a possible D gene (6 bases). This CDR3 comprises 13 residues. CDR1 and CDR2 from the germline V gene are SGHAT and FQNNGV. The ends were cut back, 4 bases at V and 10 bases at J, with 17 bases in the middle. The CDR3 spells CASSSQGTSPQYF. The CDR3 DNA follows: TGTGCCAGCAGCTCCCAAGGGACTTCGCCACAGTACTTC.

The chain has TRBV11-2 and TRBJ1-1, with D maybe TRBD1 (5 bases). CDR1 and CDR2 (germline): SGHAT, FQNNGV. This CDR3 has 11 amino acids. The V and J ends lost 6 bases and 11 bases respectively, with 13 bases between them. Here the CDR3 reads CASRLQAEAFF. CDR3 bases: TGTGCCAGCAGGCTACAGGCAGAGGCTTTCTTT.

V usage is TRBV4-1 and J usage is TRBJ1-3, with TRBD1 as a possible D gene (5 bases). The CDR3 consists of 16 residues. Germline V gene sequence: CDR1 MGHRA, CDR2 YSYEKL. Trimming shortened V by 0 bases and J by 4 bases, and 13 bases separated the two germline ends. CDR3: CASSQEGQGTGNTIYF. CDR3 nucleotides: TGCGCCAGCAGCCAAGAAGGGCAGGGTACCGGAAACACCATATATTTT.

The rearrangement uses TRBV11-3 and TRBJ1-1; D gene ambiguous. CDR3 length: 14 residues. With 1 base removed from V and 3 bases from J, the gap between germline ends came to 9 bases. Germline V CDR1 and CDR2: SGHNT, YENEEA. The chain's CDR3 is CASSLAGRDTEAFF. The CDR3 nucleotides read TGTGCCAGCAGCTTAGCCGGGCGGGACACTGAAGCTTTCTTT.

This chain links TRBV2 with TRBJ2-5; D might be TRBD2 (6 bases). The ends were cut back, 3 bases at V and 7 bases at J, with 6 bases in the middle. Germline-derived CDR1 and CDR2 are SNHLY and FYNNEI. The CDR3 is 11 residues long. The CDR3 DNA follows: TGTGCCAGCAGTGAGGGGGGGACCCAGTACTTC. Translated, it gives CASSEGGTQYF.

The rearrangement joins TRBV5-8 to TRBJ1-6; 12 nucleotides align to TRBD1. The CDR3 covers 16 residues. Germline CDR1 is SGHTS and CDR2 is YDEGEE. After removal of 2 bases from V and 11 bases from J, the junction contained 8 bases not matched to a gene. DNA for the CDR3: TGTGCCAGCAGCTTTGGGGAGGGACAGGGGGCAACACCCCTCCACTTT. This gives the protein CASSFGEGQGATPLHF.

The gene calls are TRBV4-1 and TRBJ2-5, with 12 positions matching TRBD2. V was pared by 0 bases and J by 5 bases, with 4 bases of the junction left unmatched. Germline V lookup: CDR1 MGHRA, CDR2 YSYEKL. CDR3 size: 16 residues. The CDR3 here is CASSQELAGGVETQYF. The CDR3 DNA sequence: TGCGCCAGCAGCCAAGAGCTAGCGGGGGGGGTGGAGACCCAGTACTTC.

This clone was seen a few times. The chain links TRBV2 to TRBJ1-1; D unclear. With 4 bases removed from V and 8 bases from J, the gap between germline ends came to 17 bases. Germline-derived CDR1 and CDR2 are SNHLY and FYNNEI. CDR3 length: 14 amino acids. CDR3 in amino acids: CASSATSGNREAFF. DNA for the CDR3: TGTGCCAGCAGTGCAACATCGGGTAACCGGGAAGCTTTCTTT.

The chain couples TRBV21-1 to TRBJ1-1; no DNA check was done on the table's D call, TRBD1. TRBV21-1 is given as a pseudogene. This CDR3 has 21 amino acids. CDR3 in amino acids: CASSKRDPPQGASLMNTEAFF. CDR3 coding DNA: TGTGCCAGCAGCAAACGGGACCCCCCCCAGGGGGCTTCCCTCATGAACACTGAAGCTTTCTTT.

This sequence joins TRBV2 and TRBJ2-7; possibly TRBD1 for D (5 bases). Trimming took 6 bases from V and 3 from J, leaving 6 bases between them. Germline values: CDR1 SNHLY, CDR2 FYNNEI. The CDR3 runs 11 residues. CDR3 in amino acids: CASRRGYEQYF. The CDR3 DNA is TGTGCCAGCAGAAGGGGCTACGAGCAGTACTTC.